One and the same sample provided the 23 T cell receptor beta chains below, sequenced in a study of a mutant IDH1 vaccine in newly diagnosed glioma. Their recognized antigens are unknown. Time point given: week 11, during vaccination. Topical imiquimod was applied with each vaccine dose, which held 300 ug of mutant IDH1 20-mer peptide. Produced via immunoSEQ multiplex PCR; TCRdb's table is partial and in-frame only. The data hold about 21,000 clones, with about nine tenths observed a single time. Specimen: PBMCs, collected from a glioma patient whose treatment included an IDH1 peptide vaccine. The source is a woman in her thirties or forties with glioma.

Of note for this clone: Sequence at one end of the junction differs from germline and may be a read error. The V and J genes are TRBV7-7 and TRBJ2-7, with 10 bases matching TRBD2. CDR1 and CDR2 from the germline V gene are SSHAT and FNYEAQ (reference sequence). The CDR3 loop spans 17 amino acids. The CDR3 sequence is CASSPLTSGVSSYEQYF. The CDR3 DNA sequence: TGTGCTAGCAGCCCCCTAACTAGCGGGGTTTCCTCCTACGAGCAGTACTTC.

The V call is TRBV27, the J call TRBJ1-5; D may be TRBD1 (6 bases). The ends were cut back, 6 bases at V and 4 bases at J, with 13 bases in the middle. Germline assignment: CDR1 MNHEY and CDR2 SMNVEV (reference sequence). The CDR3 contains 14 residues. The CDR3 protein is CASRETGLNQPQHF. The CDR3 DNA is TGTGCCAGCAGGGAAACAGGGTTGAATCAGCCCCAGCATTTT.

The chain employs TRBV5-1 and TRBJ2-7; D tentatively reads TRBD1 or TRBD2 (7 bases each). This CDR3 region has 15 residues. Per the germline V gene, CDR1 is SGHRS and CDR2 is YFSETQ. The ends were cut back, 1 base at V and 3 bases at J, with 14 bases in the middle. In DNA, the CDR3 is TGCGCCAGCAGCTTGCGGGGGGACAGTTTCTACGAGCAGTACTTC. Protein product: CASSLRGDSFYEQYF.

The chain has TRBV5-8 and TRBJ1-1; D gene unclear. The germline V and J ends were trimmed by 1 base and 4 bases, with 11 bases remaining between them. The CDR3 consists of 14 residues. Germline V lookup: CDR1 SGHTS, CDR2 YDEGEE. CDR3 in DNA: TGTGCCAGCAGCTTGATAGCGGGCACCACTGAAGCTTTCTTT. It is translated as CASSLIAGTTEAFF.

The J gene is TRBJ2-7, the V gene TRBV30; 9 positions match TRBD1. CDR3 length: 13 residues. CDR1 and CDR2 (germline): GTSNPN, SVGIG (reference sequence). Trimming removed 8 bases from V and 2 bases from J; junction bases left unmatched: 7. The CDR3 sequence: CARSGTGPYEQYF. CDR3 sequence (DNA): TGTGCCCGTTCTGGGACAGGGCCCTACGAGCAGTACTTC.

The genes are TRBV20-1 and TRBJ1-2; D ambiguous. The length of the CDR3 is 11 residues. Germline V gene lookup returns CDR1 DFQATT and CDR2 SNEGSKA (reference sequence). Trimming left V 5 bases short and J 4 bases short, with 8 bases between. The CDR3 here is CSAGKGYGYTF. The DNA for the CDR3 is TGCAGTGCTGGAAAAGGCTATGGCTACACCTTC.

The chain links TRBV10-1 to TRBJ2-1; D possibly matches TRBD1 or TRBD2 (5 bases each). Germline lookup yields CDR1 WNHNN and CDR2 SYGVQD (reference sequence). The CDR3 has 16 residues. V dropped 2 bases and J dropped 4 bases, with 15 bases sitting between them. CDR3 in amino acids: CASSEGSGQGYNEQFF. In DNA form, the CDR3 reads TGCGCCAGCAGTGAGGGGTCGGGGCAGGGTTACAATGAGCAGTTCTTC.

The chain is built from TRBV5-1 and TRBJ2-3; D not certain. This CDR3 is 14 amino acids long. Germline CDR1 and CDR2: SGHRS and YFSETQ. The germline V and J ends were trimmed by 1 base and 0 bases, with 6 bases remaining between them. The CDR3 here is CASSLWLSTDTQYF. In nucleotides, the CDR3 is TGCGCCAGCAGCTTGTGGCTTAGCACAGATACGCAGTATTTT. The full variable domain, with the rest looked up from reference TRBV5-1 and TRBJ2-3, is KAGVTQTPRYLIKTRGQQVTLSCSPISGHRSVSWYQQTPGQGLQFLFEYFSETQRNKGNFPGRFSGRQFSNSRSEMNVSTLELGDSALYLCASSLWLSTDTQYFGPGTRLTVL.

J is TRBJ1-6 and V is TRBV25-1; a weak D match, TRBD1 (5 bases). The V gene's germline CDR1 is MGHDK and CDR2 SYGVNS. V gave up 7 bases and J gave up 7 bases, with 23 bases separating them. This CDR3 region has 17 residues. The CDR3 loop is CASTRNTPGRGNSPLHF. DNA for the CDR3: TGTGCCAGCACCCGTAATACCCCAGGAAGGGGCAATTCACCCCTCCACTTT.

The CDR3 DNA reads TGTGCCAGCAGTTACATGGGCCGCGATAATTCACCCCTCCACTTT. Protein: CASSYMGRDNSPLHF. The gene calls are TRBV27 and TRBJ1-6; D is ambiguous. The CDR3 runs to 15 residues. In germline, CDR1 is MNHEY, CDR2 SMNVEV (reference sequence). Trimming pared 4 bases from V and 5 bases from J, leaving 12 bases between.

Concerning this clone: The identical CDR3 is also encoded by other nucleotide sequences in the sample. The V and J genes are TRBV19 and TRBJ1-5; unclear D gene. The length of the CDR3 is 14 residues. V was pared by 9 bases and J by 0 bases, with 12 bases between. CDR1 and CDR2 from the germline V gene are LNHDA and SQIVND (reference sequence). CDR3 DNA: TGTGCCAGCCGGACGGTGAATAGCAATCAGCCCCAGCATTTT. This gives the protein CASRTVNSNQPQHF.

This chain links TRBV27 with TRBJ2-5, with unresolved D. This CDR3 region has 14 residues. V was cut by 5 bases and J by 0 bases, with 10 bases left in between. Germline V gene data show CDR1 as MNHEY and CDR2 as SMNVEV (reference sequence). CDR3 loop: CASSRWTDQETQYF. For the CDR3, the DNA is TGTGCCAGCAGTCGCTGGACGGACCAAGAGACCCAGTACTTC.

This chain connects TRBV5-1 to TRBJ2-7, with 10 nucleotides matching TRBD2. The V gene's germline CDR1 is SGHRS and CDR2 YFSETQ. The CDR3 length is 14 residues. The V and J ends lost 4 bases and 3 bases, in that order; junction bases with no gene match: 4. CDR3 region: CASSASGRVYEQYF. The CDR3 coding sequence is TGCGCCAGCAGCGCTAGCGGGAGAGTCTACGAGCAGTACTTC.

This sequence joins TRBV6-6 and TRBJ2-7, with D tentatively TRBD2 (5 bases). Trimming took off 5 bases at V and 4 bases at J, with 9 bases between the two ends. Germline CDR1 MNHNY, CDR2 SVGAGI (reference sequence). The CDR3 spans 12 residues. The CDR3 DNA follows: TGTGCCAGCAGTCTAGGAGGATACGAGCAGTACTTC. It encodes CASSLGGYEQYF.

The DNA of the CDR3 is TGTGCCAGCTCCGTCTTCCTCTCTGGAAACACCATATATTTT. This translates into CASSVFLSGNTIYF. V and J are TRBV7-9 and TRBJ1-3; D remains unclear. The CDR3 loop spans 14 amino acids. Per the germline V gene, CDR1 is SEHNR and CDR2 is FQNEAQ (reference sequence). The V end was cut by 8 bases, the J end by 0 bases, with 11 bases between.

This rearrangement joins TRBV7-8 to TRBJ2-7; TRBD1 matches 10 bases. Germline V gene data show CDR1 as SGHVS and CDR2 as FQNEAQ. The V gene end was trimmed by 3 bases and the J gene end by 4 bases; junction bases not matched to a gene: 3. This CDR3 has 14 amino acids. CDR3 amino acids: CASSLGQGRYEQYF. CDR3 in DNA: TGTGCCAGCAGCTTGGGACAGGGGCGATACGAGCAGTACTTC.

This chain links TRBV6-5 with TRBJ2-7, with D tentatively TRBD1 (5 bases). Germline CDR1 reads MNHEY; CDR2 reads SVGAGI. The V end was cut by 5 bases, the J end by 4 bases, with 12 bases between. CDR3 length equals 13 residues. CDR3 amino acids: CASSLGAAYEQYF. The CDR3 nucleotides are TGTGCCAGCAGTCTAGGGGCTGCGTACGAGCAGTACTTC.

The chain uses TRBV5-8 and TRBJ1-4, with no clear D. The CDR3 has 13 amino acids. Germline assignment: CDR1 SGHTS and CDR2 YDEGEE. With 7 bases removed from V and 6 bases from J, the gap between germline ends came to 13 bases. The chain's CDR3 is CASGRREYEKLFF. The CDR3 DNA follows: TGTGCCAGCGGACGGAGGGAATATGAAAAACTGTTTTTT.

The chain joins TRBV5-4 to TRBJ1-4; 10 nucleotides line up with TRBD1. CDR1 and CDR2 from the germline V gene are SGHNT and YYREEE (reference sequence). The V gene end was trimmed by 1 base and the J gene end by 8 bases; junction bases not matched to a gene: 5. The CDR3 contains 15 residues. CDR3 bases: TGTGCCAGCAGCTTGAGGACAGGGGGTGGGGAAAAACTGTTTTTT. It codes for CASSLRTGGGEKLFF. Together with reference TRBV5-4 and TRBJ1-4, the CDR3 gives the full variable domain: ETGVTQSPTHLIKTRGQQVTLRCSSQSGHNTVSWYQQALGQGPQFIFQYYREEENGRGNFPPRFSGLQFPNYSSELNVNALELDDSALYLCASSLRTGGGEKLFFGSGTQLSVL.

The chain recombines TRBV27 with TRBJ2-1; the D gene is possibly TRBD1 (6 bases). The V and J ends lost 5 bases and 0 bases respectively, with 14 bases between them. Germline loops: CDR1 MNHEY, CDR2 SMNVEV (reference sequence). This CDR3 has 16 amino acids. In nucleotides, the CDR3 is TGTGCCAGCAGTGGGGGACAATCGAGCTCCTACAATGAGCAGTTCTTC. Amino acid sequence: CASSGGQSSSYNEQFF.

V is TRBV14 and J is TRBJ2-7, with D uncertain. The CDR3 loop spans 15 amino acids. Germline-derived CDR1 and CDR2 are SGHDN and FVKESK. V gave up 4 bases and J gave up 2 bases, with 15 bases separating them. The CDR3 here is CASSPGEGYPYEQYF. The CDR3 nucleotides read TGTGCCAGCAGCCCTGGGGAAGGGTACCCCTACGAGCAGTACTTC.

CDR3 in amino acids: CASSLVSLAGAYEQYF. The CDR3 DNA sequence: TGTGCCAGCAGCTTAGTTTCTCTAGCGGGGGCCTACGAGCAGTACTTC. V gene TRBV7-2 combines with J gene TRBJ2-7; 10 bases map to TRBD2. Germline-derived CDR1 and CDR2 are SGHTA and FQGNSA. This CDR3 is built from 16 residues. J lost 2 bases, V lost 1 base, and 5 bases had no gene match. Full variable domain (outside the CDR3, taken from reference TRBV7-2 and TRBJ2-7): GAGVSQSPSNKVTEKGKDVELRCDPISGHTALYWYRQSLGQGLEFLIYFQGNSAPDKSGLPSDRFSAERTGGSVSTLTIQRTQQEDSAVYLCASSLVSLAGAYEQYFGPGTRLTVT.

The rearrangement uses TRBV18 and TRBJ2-7; D might be TRBD1 (5 bases). CDR3 length: 13 amino acids. Germline assignment: CDR1 KGHSH and CDR2 LQKENI. V was shortened by 2 bases and J by 3 bases, with 8 bases between the two germline ends. CDR3 residues: CASSPRQSYEQYF. The CDR3, as DNA: TGTGCCAGCTCACCAAGACAGAGCTACGAGCAGTACTTC.